The sample holds one count of the clone carrying this T cell receptor beta chain. The CDR3 is 12 amino acids. Germline V gene lookup returns CDR1 MDHEN and CDR2 SYDVKM. Trimming took 2 bases from V and 6 from J, leaving 8 bases between them. This record comes from a study of shared clonotypes between healthy human individuals. Several immunoSEQ plates received, in even portions, the genomic DNA of each subset. The data were produced by immunoSEQ multiplex PCR, yet TCRdb's version contains in-frame clones alone and is incomplete. The sample lists fewer than 350,000 clones, around 90% occurring once. This TCR was recovered from a man between 18 and 35 years old in good health. Input material: memory CD8+ T cells sorted from blood. The subset was: CD45RO+ cells pooled with CCR7-negative TemRA cells. This chain uses TRBV28 with TRBJ2-7, with D unresolved. CDR3: CASSLGAVEQYF. Written as DNA, the CDR3 is TGTGCCAGCAGTTTAGGAGCAGTCGAGCAGTACTTC.